Below, 18 T cell receptor beta chains from the same sample are listed, as sequenced in a study of cytomegalovirus exposure and HLA in healthy donors. PCR employed 60 Vbeta and 13 Jbeta primers. This table comes from immunoSEQ multiplex PCR, and its TCRdb copy is limited to in-frame clones, with some not included. The repertoire has roughly 150,000 clones, about 85% of them found once; the top ten carry about 2.5%. Sequencing was carried out using PBMCs. The source is a man between 25 and 39 years old in good health and CMV-seropositive.

The chain couples TRBV14 to TRBJ2-1, with 10 bases that match TRBD1. The CDR3 covers 18 residues. Trimming took 2 bases from V and 8 from J; bases not matched to a gene: 15. Germline V CDR1 and CDR2: SGHDN, FVKESK. This CDR3 reads CASSQLNAPGQGFHEQFF. The CDR3 DNA is TGTGCCAGCAGCCAACTTAACGCTCCGGGACAGGGGTTCCATGAGCAGTTCTTC.

This clone was counted a few times. The chain has TRBV7-2 and TRBJ1-1; D call uncertain. There are 14 residues in the CDR3. Per the germline V gene, CDR1 is SGHTA and CDR2 is FQGNSA. V was trimmed by 5 bases and J by 1 base, leaving 11 bases between them. The CDR3 DNA reads as TGTGCCAGCAGCACGCGGGTTGGGAACACTGAAGCTTTCTTT. Residues: CASSTRVGNTEAFF. The entire variable domain, with the rest obtained from reference TRBV7-2 and TRBJ1-1, is as follows: GAGVSQSPSNKVTEKGKDVELRCDPISGHTALYWYRQSLGQGLEFLIYFQGNSAPDKSGLPSDRFSAERTGGSVSTLTIQRTQQEDSAVYLCASSTRVGNTEAFFGQGTRLTVV.

This clone was found once. The chain combines TRBV10-3 with TRBJ1-2; weak D call: TRBD1 (6 bases). The V end was cut by 4 bases, the J end by 7 bases, with 10 bases between. The CDR3 loop spans 12 amino acids. The germline CDR1 and CDR2 sequences are ENHRY and SYGVKD. For the CDR3, the DNA is TGTGCCATCAGTGTCGACAGGACTGGCTACACCTTC. Its translation is CAISVDRTGYTF.

To note about this clone: Other DNA sequences in this specimen translate into the identical CDR3. The CDR3 spells CASSLGSGTDTQYF. The CDR3, as DNA: TGTGCCAGCAGCTTAGGTAGCGGCACAGATACGCAGTATTTT. The chain couples TRBV7-3 to TRBJ2-3, with a weak D call TRBD2 (5 bases). Germline V lookup: CDR1 SGHTA, CDR2 FQGTGA. The CDR3 has 14 amino acids. V was pared by 2 bases and J by 1 base, with 7 bases between. Supplemented by reference TRBV7-3 and TRBJ2-3, the full variable domain reads GAGVSQTPSNKVTEKGKYVELRCDPISGHTALYWYRQSLGQGPEFLIYFQGTGAADDSGLPNDRFFAVRPEGSVSTLKIQRTERGDSAVYLCASSLGSGTDTQYFGPGTRLTVL.

The chain has TRBV30 and TRBJ2-3, with TRBD2 identical over 12 bases. Germline-derived CDR1 and CDR2 are GTSNPN and SVGIG (reference sequence). The V segment lost 5 bases and the J segment 8 bases; nucleotides outside the gene matches: 14. The CDR3 sequence is 16 residues long. Here the CDR3 DNA reads TGTGCCTGGCTAGCGGGAGGGCCTTTTCCCGCATCTACGCAGTATTTT. Translating gives CAWLAGGPFPASTQYF.

The rearrangement uses TRBV19 and TRBJ2-3; 8 bases are a match to TRBD2. Germline CDR1 LNHDA, CDR2 SQIVND (reference sequence). The CDR3 has 14 residues. J gave up 4 bases and V 6 bases, and 6 bases lay outside the gene matches. The CDR3 reads CASRLAAPSDTQYF. The CDR3 nucleotides read TGTGCCAGTAGACTAGCGGCACCTTCAGATACGCAGTATTTT.

The chain uses TRBV30 and TRBJ2-5, with D hard to call. Germline V gene data show CDR1 as GTSNPN and CDR2 as SVGIG (reference sequence). The V and J ends lost 0 bases and 0 bases respectively, with 5 bases between them. CDR3 length equals 13 residues. CDR3 nucleotide sequence: TGTGCCTGGAGTGTACACAACCAAGAGACCCAGTACTTC. Translated, it gives CAWSVHNQETQYF.

This clone was observed a few times. The chain recombines TRBV5-1 with TRBJ1-5, with D possibly matching TRBD1 (5 bases). The CDR3 contains 14 residues. Germline V gives CDR1 SGHRS, CDR2 YFSETQ. V was shortened by 0 bases and J by 3 bases, with 7 bases between the two germline ends. The CDR3: CASSLGRDNQPQHF. The CDR3 coding sequence is TGCGCCAGCAGCTTGGGCAGGGACAATCAGCCCCAGCATTTT.

This chain joins TRBV5-4 and TRBJ1-2, with D possibly being TRBD1 (6 bases). The CDR3 spans 14 residues. V was trimmed by 0 bases and J by 4 bases, leaving 10 bases between them. Germline V lookup: CDR1 SGHNT, CDR2 YYREEE (reference sequence). The CDR3 DNA reads as TGTGCCAGCAGCTTGGGGACAGCCACCTATGGCTACACCTTC. Its protein is CASSLGTATYGYTF.

The V gene is TRBV10-2, the J gene TRBJ2-7, with 9 bases lining up with TRBD1. From germline, CDR1 is WSHSY and CDR2 SAAADI. V lost 6 bases, J lost 5 bases, and 11 bases stayed unmatched. The CDR3 is 15 amino acids. CDR3 amino acids: CASRNTRDRAHEQYF. CDR3 DNA: TGCGCCAGCAGGAACACTCGGGACAGGGCCCACGAGCAGTACTTC.

The rearrangement uses TRBV5-8 and TRBJ2-5; TRBD1 agrees at 10 bases. With 5 bases clipped from V and 2 bases from J, the junction kept 6 bases outside the gene matches. Germline loops: CDR1 SGHTS, CDR2 YDEGEE. The length of the CDR3 is 15 residues. As DNA, the CDR3 is TGTGCCAGCAGAGACTGGGACAGGGGTCAAGAGACCCAGTACTTC. Translating it yields CASRDWDRGQETQYF.

This clone was picked up a small number of times. V and J are TRBV5-4 and TRBJ1-3, with D possibly matching TRBD1 (6 bases). Germline V gives CDR1 SGHNT, CDR2 YYREEE (reference sequence). CDR3 length equals 14 residues. V lost 1 base to trimming and J lost 2 bases, with 7 bases between them. CDR3 nucleotide sequence: TGTGCCAGCAGCTTGTCAGGGGCTGGAAACACCATATATTTT. Its protein is CASSLSGAGNTIYF.

The chain recombines TRBV7-9 with TRBJ2-3; a weak D match, TRBD2 (5 bases). V was shortened by 6 bases and J by 1 base, with 14 bases between the two germline ends. The CDR3 covers 15 residues. Germline loops: CDR1 SEHNR, CDR2 FQNEAQ (reference sequence). Written as DNA, the CDR3 is TGTGCCAGCAGGGGCGGGCGCTACCGCACAGATACGCAGTATTTT. Its protein product is CASRGGRYRTDTQYF.

V usage is TRBV18 and J usage is TRBJ2-2; 7 bases are a match to TRBD1. The CDR3 extends over 15 amino acids. V was pared by 6 bases and J by 2 bases, with 6 bases of the junction left unmatched. The germline CDR1 and CDR2 sequences are KGHSH and LQKENI. The CDR3 sequence: CASSPGTANTGELFF. CDR3 bases: TGTGCCAGCTCTCCCGGGACAGCAAACACCGGGGAGCTGTTTTTT.

The chain carries TRBV4-1 and TRBJ1-4, with 7 bases aligning to TRBD1. V was pared by 4 bases and J by 5 bases, with 10 bases of the junction left unmatched. Germline CDR1 reads MGHRA; CDR2 reads YSYEKL. This CDR3 spans 16 amino acids. CDR3 sequence: CASSRGTGTVNEKLFF. CDR3 coding DNA: TGCGCCAGCAGCCGAGGAACCGGGACAGTGAATGAAAAACTGTTTTTT.

The V call is TRBV7-9, the J call TRBJ2-3; D is ambiguous. Trimming took 4 bases from V and 5 from J, leaving 4 bases between them. The germline gives CDR1 SEHNR, CDR2 FQNEAQ (reference sequence). The CDR3 loop spans 11 amino acids. This CDR3 is CASSSQDTQYF. In nucleotides, the CDR3 is TGTGCCAGCAGCTCCCAAGATACGCAGTATTTT.

The V call is TRBV5-1, the J call TRBJ2-5, with a weak D call TRBD1 (7 bases). There are 15 residues in the CDR3. Trimming cost V 4 bases and J 2 bases, with 15 bases left between them. Germline V lookup: CDR1 SGHRS, CDR2 YFSETQ. As DNA, the CDR3 is TGCGCCAGCAGCCACCAGGGGGGACGACAAGAGACCCAGTACTTC. It specifies CASSHQGGRQETQYF. Supplemented by reference TRBV5-1 and TRBJ2-5, the full variable domain reads KAGVTQTPRYLIKTRGQQVTLSCSPISGHRSVSWYQQTPGQGLQFLFEYFSETQRNKGNFPGRFSGRQFSNSRSEMNVSTLELGDSALYLCASSHQGGRQETQYFGPGTRLLVL.

This clone has just one count. This chain links TRBV5-6 with TRBJ1-2; 8 bases align to TRBD1. Germline CDR1 SGHDT, CDR2 YYEEEE. The CDR3 sequence is 14 residues long. The J segment lost 4 bases and the V segment lost 2 bases, leaving 4 bases of the junction unmatched. As DNA, the CDR3 is TGTGCCAGCAGCTTCGGACAGGGAGGCTATGGCTACACCTTC. Translated, it gives CASSFGQGGYGYTF.